This TCR beta chain was sequenced during a study of blood T cell repertoires in COVID-19 (dated by TCRdb to the early 2020s). With regard to the full study: The collaborator samples originated in the United States, Italy and Spain and spanned the acute and convalescent phases of COVID-19. Where available, HLA class I and class II types were obtained from metadata supplied by the sample provider rather than from assay-based typing. The samples were drawn from the first 160 participants of the ongoing ImmuneRACE study and from 1,254 subjects provided by 6 global collaborators. A de-identified subject ID, COVID-19 status, age in years and sex were almost always included in the sample metadata. Subjects who had been exposed to COVID-19, were actively infected with it, or had recovered from it provided the deeply sampled blood TCRbeta repertoires that made up the dataset. The material from the prospective study consisted of cDNA or gDNA derived from T cells, B-cell-depleted T cells, or PBMCs. The repertoires were released in a freely available public database intended as a resource for research on the immune response to SARS-CoV-2.

Including the terminal cysteine and phenylalanine, the CDR3 comprises 15 residues. Solely the CDR3 DNA is kept, with 45 bases framed from the first base. Sequences SGHRS (CDR1) and YFSETQ (CDR2) are obtained from the germline V gene. V lost 4 bases and J lost 4 bases, and the count of bases not matched to a germline gene is 9. The immunoSEQ Assay, a bias-controlled multiplex PCR, was used to amplify TCRbeta CDR3 regions from genomic DNA. In the source study's methods: The number of nucleated cells in each sample was estimated from the amplification of reference gene primers within the assay. To quantify the absolute abundance of each unique TCRbeta CDR3 rearrangement, sequence reads were collapsed and filtered. For each sample, productive Simpson clonality was calculated by taking the square root of Simpson's diversity index across productive rearrangements. TCRdb took over this immuneACCESS table, retaining in-frame rearrangements with V and J assigned. Such tables are incomplete; in checked studies, under half of the missing clones stem from an unresolved V gene, and the remainder is unexplained. V, J and clone size are taken as reported in that table, and D and trimming were inferred from the DNA itself. Within this sample are 55,000 to 80,000 clones, with roughly four fifths of them counted one time only. 28% of the sample lies in the top ten.

Collaborating institutions collected whole blood in K2EDTA tubes following their own protocols. Collaborator samples were shipped for TCRbeta analysis as frozen whole blood, isolated PBMCs, or DNA extracted from either sample type. Turning to this clone: The target of this receptor is not known. Base qualities are not provided; no much larger clone lies one nucleotide away.

The full study reports these points: The amount of clinical and demographic metadata varied by source and participant and was provided uncurated.

The chain couples TRBV5-1 to TRBJ2-7, with 9 bases in between that match TRBD1. The clonotype originates from a man in his 70s with acute or convalescent COVID-19. The sample taken for sequencing was peripheral blood. Read as DNA, the sequence is TGCGCCAGCAGCCCTCTGGACAGGGGACAGTACGAGCAGTACTTC. Protein translation: CASSPLDRGQYEQYF.